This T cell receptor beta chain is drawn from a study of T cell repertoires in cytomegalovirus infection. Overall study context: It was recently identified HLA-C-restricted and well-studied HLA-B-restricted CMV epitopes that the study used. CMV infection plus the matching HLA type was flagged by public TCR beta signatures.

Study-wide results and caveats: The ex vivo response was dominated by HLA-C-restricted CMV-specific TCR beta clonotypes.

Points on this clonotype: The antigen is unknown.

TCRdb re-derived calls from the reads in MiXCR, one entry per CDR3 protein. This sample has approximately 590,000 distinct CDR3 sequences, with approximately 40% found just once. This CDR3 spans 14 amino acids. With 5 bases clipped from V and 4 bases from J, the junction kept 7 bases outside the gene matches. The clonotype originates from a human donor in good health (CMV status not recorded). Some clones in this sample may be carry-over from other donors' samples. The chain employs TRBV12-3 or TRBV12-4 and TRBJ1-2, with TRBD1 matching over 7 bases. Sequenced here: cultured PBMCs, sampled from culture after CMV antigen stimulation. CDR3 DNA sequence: TGTGCCAGCAGTGACAGGGCGGTTGGCTATGGCTACACCTTC. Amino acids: CASSDRAVGYGYTF.